A single sample is the source of the 21 T cell receptor beta chains below, sequenced in a study of blood T cell repertoires in COVID-19. Sequencing used immunoSEQ multiplex PCR; TCRdb keeps in-frame clones, though not all of them. The repertoire holds about 310,000 clones, with about nine tenths as singletons. What was sequenced was PBMCs or T cells enriched from blood (not recorded which). The origin of the receptors is a woman in her twenties or thirties who had recovered from COVID-19.

Only one count was recorded for this clone. The V gene is TRBV6-5, the J gene TRBJ2-2; no definite D call. The V gene's germline CDR1 is MNHEY and CDR2 SVGAGI. The V and J ends lost 1 base and 6 bases respectively, with 15 bases between them. This CDR3 is 16 amino acids long. This CDR3 reads CASSYLALLPSGELFF. The CDR3 coding sequence is TGTGCCAGCAGTTACTTAGCCCTCCTACCCTCCGGGGAGCTGTTTTTT.

The genes are TRBV12-3 or TRBV12-4 and TRBJ1-4, with D perhaps matching TRBD1 (5 bases). V lost 5 bases and J lost 4, with 8 bases in between. This CDR3 is 13 amino acids long. DNA of the CDR3: TGTGCCAGCAGTCCCGGGGGTAATGAAAAACTGTTTTTT. It specifies CASSPGGNEKLFF.

The J gene is TRBJ1-5, the V gene TRBV28; D remains ambiguous. Germline values: CDR1 MDHEN, CDR2 SYDVKM. V lost 0 bases, J lost 3 bases, and 12 bases lay in between. This CDR3 region has 16 residues. CDR3 sequence: CASSLWRMATNQPQHF. The CDR3 DNA is TGTGCCAGCAGTTTATGGCGGATGGCTACCAATCAGCCCCAGCATTTT.

This clone occurred a few times. This chain links TRBV9 with TRBJ1-1; possible D gene TRBD1, 5 bases. V was clipped by 7 bases and J by 0 bases, with 10 bases between them. Germline V gene sequence: CDR1 SGDLS, CDR2 YYNGEE. The CDR3 spans 13 residues. The CDR3 region has the DNA TGTGCCAGCGCCTCAGGGCTGAACACTGAAGCTTTCTTT. The encoded protein is CASASGLNTEAFF.

The chain employs TRBV19 and TRBJ1-1, with D unclear. V lost 1 base, J lost 1 base, and 16 bases lay in between. The germline V gene has CDR1 LNHDA and CDR2 SQIVND (reference sequence). There are 17 residues in the CDR3. The DNA for the CDR3 is TGTGCCAGTAGTATAGTGAGGCGCTACCCTGGGAACACTGAAGCTTTCTTT. Amino acids: CASSIVRRYPGNTEAFF.

This sequence joins TRBV14 and TRBJ2-2; TRBD1 matches 9 bases. This CDR3 contains 16 residues. The germline gives CDR1 SGHDN, CDR2 FVKESK. Trimming cost V 5 bases and J 6 bases; bases outside gene matches: 10. CDR3 nucleotide sequence: TGTGCCAGCAGCAACCCGGGACAGGGTCGCGCCGGGGAGCTGTTTTTT. Protein sequence: CASSNPGQGRAGELFF.

The chain couples TRBV19 to TRBJ1-5; 7 bases are a match to TRBD1. Losses at the gene ends were 5 bases for V and 6 bases for J; bases not matched to a gene: 13. The germline gives CDR1 LNHDA, CDR2 SQIVND (reference sequence). This CDR3 is 16 amino acids long. DNA of the CDR3: TGTGCCAGTAGTCCAGGAACCGGGACAGTATCTCAGCCCCAGCATTTT. It specifies CASSPGTGTVSQPQHF.

The CDR3 DNA sequence: TGTGCCAGCAGCCAAGATCAAGGACTAGCGGGAGGGCCGACGAACACCGGGGAGCTGTTTTTT. It encodes CASSQDQGLAGGPTNTGELFF. The chain couples TRBV3-1 (or the pseudogene TRBV3-2) to TRBJ2-2, with 15 bases identical to TRBD2. The V segment lost 0 bases and the J segment 0 bases; nucleotides outside the gene matches: 8. Per germline, CDR1 LGHDT and CDR2 YNNKEL (reference sequence). This CDR3 is 21 amino acids long.

The CDR3 reads CASSRTGGGETQYF. The CDR3 DNA is TGTGCCAGCAGCCGGACAGGGGGCGGCGAGACCCAGTACTTC. The genes are TRBV7-3 and TRBJ2-5; 11 nucleotides line up with TRBD1. Germline V CDR1 and CDR2: SGHTA, FQGTGA. V lost 5 bases and J lost 5; bases outside the gene matches: 4. The CDR3 runs to 14 residues.

V is TRBV19 and J is TRBJ2-1; 10 bases align to TRBD2. Germline assignment: CDR1 LNHDA and CDR2 SQIVND (reference sequence). The junction had 10 bases not matched to a gene; V was cut back by 2 bases and J by 9 bases. This CDR3 contains 16 residues. CDR3 DNA: TGTGCCAGTAGTATAAGGCTAGCGGGAGTTAGGAGTGAGCAGTTCTTC. Encoded protein: CASSIRLAGVRSEQFF. Complete variable domain (other parts from reference TRBV19 and TRBJ2-1): DGGITQSPKYLFRKEGQNVTLSCEQNLNHDAMYWYRQDPGQGLRLIYYSQIVNDFQKGDIAEGYSVSREKKESFPLTVTSAQKNPTAFYLCASSIRLAGVRSEQFFGPGTRLTVL.

This clone was found once. The CDR3: CASSFDAPNTEAFF. The CDR3 coding sequence is TGTGCCAGTAGTTTTGATGCGCCTAACACTGAAGCTTTCTTT. This chain links TRBV19 with TRBJ1-1; D gene uncertain. Trimming took off 5 bases at V and 2 bases at J, with 12 bases between the two ends. In germline, CDR1 is LNHDA, CDR2 SQIVND (reference sequence). The CDR3 consists of 14 residues.

The chain is built from TRBV2 and TRBJ2-3, with 9 bases lining up with TRBD2. The CDR3 has 13 amino acids. V shed 7 bases, J shed 3 bases, and the junction held 2 bases outside the gene matches. Germline CDR1 reads SNHLY; CDR2 reads FYNNEI. In DNA form, the CDR3 reads TGTGCCAGCACTAGCGGGACTACAGATACGCAGTATTTT. It yields the protein CASTSGTTDTQYF.

The chain carries TRBV7-9 and TRBJ2-1, with 9 bases matching TRBD2. J lost 9 bases, V lost 4 bases, and 16 bases had no gene match. This CDR3 spans 17 amino acids. Per germline, CDR1 SEHNR and CDR2 FQNEAQ (reference sequence). The CDR3 reads CASSSLNSGRAGGEQFF. CDR3 DNA sequence: TGTGCCAGCAGCTCATTAAATAGCGGGAGAGCCGGTGGTGAGCAGTTCTTC.

The rearrangement uses TRBV18 and TRBJ2-1; 9 bases are shared with TRBD2. The ends lost 0 bases at V and 4 bases at J; junction bases unmatched: 7. The CDR3 runs to 17 residues. Germline assignment: CDR1 KGHSH and CDR2 LQKENI. The CDR3 sequence: CASSPPGSGSAYNEQFF. DNA of the CDR3: TGTGCCAGCTCACCACCTGGTAGCGGGAGTGCATACAATGAGCAGTTCTTC. Based on the CDR3 plus reference TRBV18 and TRBJ2-1, the full variable domain is NAGVMQNPRHLVRRRGQEARLRCSPMKGHSHVYWYRQLPEEGLKFMVYLQKENIIDESGMPKERFSAEFPKEGPSILRIQQVVRGDSAAYFCASSPPGSGSAYNEQFFGPGTRLTVL.

V usage is TRBV28 and J usage is TRBJ1-4, with 9 bases matching TRBD1. This CDR3 is 19 amino acids long. The trim removed 8 bases at V and 1 base at J, leaving 17 bases unmatched. CDR1 and CDR2 (germline): MDHEN, SYDVKM. In DNA form, the CDR3 reads TGTGCCAGCGTTCAGTCAAGGACAGGGGTGCTTGGAACTAATGAAAAACTGTTTTTT. Protein product: CASVQSRTGVLGTNEKLFF.

The chain combines TRBV19 with TRBJ1-2, with TRBD1 matching over 7 bases. The germline CDR1 and CDR2 sequences are LNHDA and SQIVND (reference sequence). This CDR3 is 15 amino acids long. J lost 3 bases, V lost 5 bases, and 9 bases had no gene match. The CDR3 sequence: CASSLHGDRDYGYTF. The CDR3 bases are TGTGCCAGTAGTCTACACGGTGACAGGGACTATGGCTACACCTTC.

J is TRBJ1-1 and V is TRBV19; the D gene is possibly TRBD1 (6 bases). This CDR3 region has 14 residues. Germline CDR1 reads LNHDA; CDR2 reads SQIVND (reference sequence). The V end lost 5 bases, the J end lost 5 bases, and 15 bases lay between the germline ends. CDR3: CASSVTGTLTEAFF. CDR3 coding DNA: TGTGCCAGTAGTGTTACAGGGACGTTGACTGAAGCTTTCTTT.

The chain uses TRBV24-1 and TRBJ2-2; TRBD1 agrees at 11 bases. Germline CDR1 is KGHDR and CDR2 is SFDVKD. V lost 5 bases to trimming and J lost 1 base; unmatched junction nucleotides: 11. CDR3 length: 19 residues. The CDR3 nucleotides read TGTGCCACCAGTGGTCGGGTTGTGGGGACAGGGGGGAACACCGGGGAGCTGTTTTTT. As protein: CATSGRVVGTGGNTGELFF.

The sample holds one count of this clone. The genes are TRBV6-5 and TRBJ2-5, with 7 bases fitting TRBD1. The J segment lost 3 bases and the V segment lost 6 bases, leaving 4 bases of the junction unmatched. There are 13 residues in the CDR3. The germline CDR1 and CDR2 sequences are MNHEY and SVGAGI. CDR3 residues: CASRGQAKETQYF. CDR3 nucleotides: TGTGCCAGCAGAGGACAGGCCAAAGAGACCCAGTACTTC.

The chain uses TRBV27 and TRBJ2-1; D ambiguous. The CDR3 spans 13 residues. Germline lookup yields CDR1 MNHEY and CDR2 SMNVEV (reference sequence). With 7 bases removed from V and 9 bases from J, the gap between germline ends came to 16 bases. CDR3 region: CASTQAFRSEQFF. The CDR3 region has the DNA TGTGCCAGCACCCAGGCCTTTCGATCTGAGCAGTTCTTC.

The V gene is TRBV12-3 or TRBV12-4, the J gene TRBJ1-2; 7 bases line up with TRBD1. The length of the CDR3 is 13 residues. J gave up 6 bases and V 5 bases, and 6 bases lay outside the gene matches. CDR3 region: CASSQTGNNGYTF. The CDR3 DNA reads TGTGCCAGCAGTCAGACAGGGAACAATGGCTACACCTTC.